The sequence of this T cell receptor beta chain was determined in a study of early T cells in non-severe SARS-CoV-2 infection. Across the whole study: Chains from this unsorted whole-blood bulk RNA could not be paired.

Individual cDNA molecules carried attached unique molecular identifiers. TCRdb independently ran MiXCR on the 5' RACE reads; one entry per CDR3 protein. The sample includes about 84,000 distinct CDR3 sequences, 9.5% to 13% of them seen just once. The CDR3 length is 17 residues. The germline V gene has CDR1 SGHRS and CDR2 YFSETQ. Germline trimming cut 5 bases from V and 7 bases from J; bases unmatched to any gene: 13. J is TRBJ1-6 and V is TRBV5-1, with 9 bases identical to TRBD1. The sample consisted of whole blood. The receptor's source is an adult who was a healthcare worker with PCR-confirmed SARS-CoV-2 infection or an uninfected control (not recorded which). The CDR3 nucleotides are TGCGCCAGCAGATATACCGGGACAGGGTTTGCGAATTCACCCCTCCACTTT. It yields the protein CASRYTGTGFANSPLHF.